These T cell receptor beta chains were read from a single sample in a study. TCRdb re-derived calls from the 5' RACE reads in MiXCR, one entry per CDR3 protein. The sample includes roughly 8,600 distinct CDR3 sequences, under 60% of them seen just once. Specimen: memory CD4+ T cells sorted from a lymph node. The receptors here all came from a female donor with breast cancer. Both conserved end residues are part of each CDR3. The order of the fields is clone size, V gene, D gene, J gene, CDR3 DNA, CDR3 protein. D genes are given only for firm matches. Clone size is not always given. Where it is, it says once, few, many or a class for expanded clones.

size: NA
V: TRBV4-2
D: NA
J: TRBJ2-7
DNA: TGTGCCAGCAGCCGGGTCGGGACCCCGGGAGACGAGCAGTACTTC
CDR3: CASSRVGTPGDEQYF

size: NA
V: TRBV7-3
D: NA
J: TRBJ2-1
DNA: TGTGCCAGCAGCTTTTACAGGGACAATGAGCAGTTCTTC
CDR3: CASSFYRDNEQFF

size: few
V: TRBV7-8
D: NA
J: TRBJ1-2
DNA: TGTGCCAGCAGCTTGAGCCAGGACTATGGCTACACCTTC
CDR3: CASSLSQDYGYTF

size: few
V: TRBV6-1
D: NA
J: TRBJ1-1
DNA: TGTGCCAGCAGTCGGTCGGAGACTGAAGCTTTCTTT
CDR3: CASSRSETEAFF

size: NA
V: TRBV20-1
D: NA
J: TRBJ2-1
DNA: TGCAGTGCTAGTGGCCTAGCTAATGAGCAGTTCTTC
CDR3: CSASGLANEQFF

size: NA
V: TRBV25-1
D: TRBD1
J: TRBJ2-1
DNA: TGTGCCAGCAGTGTCGAGCGGTGGACAGGCCACAATGAGCAGTTCTTC
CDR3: CASSVERWTGHNEQFF

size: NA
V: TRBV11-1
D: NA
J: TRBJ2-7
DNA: TGTGCCAGCAGCCCCCCGATAGGCTACGAGCAGTACTTC
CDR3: CASSPPIGYEQYF

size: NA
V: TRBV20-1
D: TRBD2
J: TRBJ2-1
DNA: TGCAGTGCTAGAGGGTTAACTAGCGGGGGGCACAATGAGCAGTTCTTC
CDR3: CSARGLTSGGHNEQFF

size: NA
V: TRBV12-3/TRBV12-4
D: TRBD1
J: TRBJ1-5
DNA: TGTGCCAGCAGTTCCCGGGAGGGGGCCGCAGGTAATCAGCCCCAGCATTTT
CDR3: CASSSREGAAGNQPQHF

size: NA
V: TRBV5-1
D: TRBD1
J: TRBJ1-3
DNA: TGCGCCAGCAGAACCGGGACAGGGGCTGGAAACACCATATATTTT
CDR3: CASRTGTGAGNTIYF

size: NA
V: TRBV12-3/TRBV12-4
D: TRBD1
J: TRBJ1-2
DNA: TGTGCCAGCAGAGACAACGCCGGGACAGGGACAAACTATGGCTACACCTTC
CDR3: CASRDNAGTGTNYGYTF

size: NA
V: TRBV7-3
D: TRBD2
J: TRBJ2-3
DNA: TGTGCCAGCAGCCTCTGGCCCCGGACTAGCGGGAGACAAGATACGCAGTATTTT
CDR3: CASSLWPRTSGRQDTQYF

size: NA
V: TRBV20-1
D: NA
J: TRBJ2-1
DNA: TGCAGTGCTTTCCCGATCGGGATAGGGTGGTACAATGAGCAGTTCTTC
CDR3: CSAFPIGIGWYNEQFF

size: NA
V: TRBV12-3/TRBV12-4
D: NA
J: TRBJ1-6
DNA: TGTGCCAGCAGTCCTTCCCCCCGTGGTAATTCACCCCTCCACTTT
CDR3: CASSPSPRGNSPLHF

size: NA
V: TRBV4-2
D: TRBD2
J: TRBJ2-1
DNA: TGTGCCAGCAGCCACCTGGGGGATGGGACTAGGGACAATGAGCAGTTCTTC
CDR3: CASSHLGDGTRDNEQFF

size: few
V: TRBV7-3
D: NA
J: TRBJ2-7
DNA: TGTGCCAGCAGCTTAGCACAGGGTGGCGAGCAGTACTTC
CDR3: CASSLAQGGEQYF

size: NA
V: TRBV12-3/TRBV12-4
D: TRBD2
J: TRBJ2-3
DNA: TGTGCCAGCAGACTGACTAGCGGGGGGGATACGCAGTATTTT
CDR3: CASRLTSGGDTQYF

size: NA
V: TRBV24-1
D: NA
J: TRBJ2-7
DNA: TGTGCCACCAGCTTCGGGAAACGACAGTACTTC
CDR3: CATSFGKRQYF

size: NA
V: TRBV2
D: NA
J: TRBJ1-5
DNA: TGTGCCAGCAGCCTAACAGGGTGGAACAATCAGCCCCAGCATTTT
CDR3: CASSLTGWNNQPQHF

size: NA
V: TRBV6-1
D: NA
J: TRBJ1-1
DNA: TGTGCCAGCAGTGTTCAGGGGTTGAGCACTGAAGCTTTCTTT
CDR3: CASSVQGLSTEAFF

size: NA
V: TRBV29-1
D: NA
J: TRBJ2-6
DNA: TGCAGCGGCAGGGAGGCTGGGGCCAACGTCCTGACTTTC
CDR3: CSGREAGANVLTF

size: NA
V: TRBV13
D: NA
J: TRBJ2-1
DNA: TGTGCCAGCAGCTTATCGTACGGCGGGGAGAACAATGAGCAGTTCTTC
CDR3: CASSLSYGGENNEQFF

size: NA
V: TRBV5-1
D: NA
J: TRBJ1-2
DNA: TGCGCCAGCAGCTTGCTTGACAGTAACTATGGCTACACCTTC
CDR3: CASSLLDSNYGYTF

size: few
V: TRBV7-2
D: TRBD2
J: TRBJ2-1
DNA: TGTGCCAGCAGCGCTAACCATCTAGCGGGAGAGGGTGAGCAGTTCTTC
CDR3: CASSANHLAGEGEQFF

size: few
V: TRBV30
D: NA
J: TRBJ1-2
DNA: TGTGCCTGGAGGGCATTTAATGGCTACACCTTC
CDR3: CAWRAFNGYTF

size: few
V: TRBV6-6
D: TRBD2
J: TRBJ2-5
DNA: TGTGCCAGCAGGGACACGGGTCTCGTAGCGGGACATCCAGAGACCCAGTACTTC
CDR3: CASRDTGLVAGHPETQYF

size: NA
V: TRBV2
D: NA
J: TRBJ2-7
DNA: TGTGCCAGCACCGACAGGAGGTCCTACGAGCAGTACTTC
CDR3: CASTDRRSYEQYF

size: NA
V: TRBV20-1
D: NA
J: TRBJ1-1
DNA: TGCAGTGCTGGTCGGGGCGGGTCTGAAGCTTTCTTT
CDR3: CSAGRGGSEAFF

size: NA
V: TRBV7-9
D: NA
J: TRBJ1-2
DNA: TGTGCCAGCATCCCTACCGGGACGGGCTATGGCTACACCTTC
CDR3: CASIPTGTGYGYTF

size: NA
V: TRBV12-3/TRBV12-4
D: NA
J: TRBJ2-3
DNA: TGTGCCAGCAGTCGTCCCTCAGATACGCAGTATTTT
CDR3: CASSRPSDTQYF

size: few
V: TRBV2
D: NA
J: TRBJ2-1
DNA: TGTGCCAGCAGTGAAGGGCAGGGGACGGACAATGAGCAGTTCTTC
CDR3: CASSEGQGTDNEQFF

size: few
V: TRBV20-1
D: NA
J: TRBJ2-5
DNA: TGCAGTGCTTCACCTCTAGCCCCTGGGGAGGAGACCCAGTACTTC
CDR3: CSASPLAPGEETQYF

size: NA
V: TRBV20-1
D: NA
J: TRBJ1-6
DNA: TGCAGTGCTAGAAAAGAACAGGGTTCACCCCTCCACTTT
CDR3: CSARKEQGSPLHF

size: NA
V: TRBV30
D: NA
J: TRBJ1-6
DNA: TGTGCCTGGAGTGCGACAGGAAATTCACCCCTCCACTTT
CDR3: CAWSATGNSPLHF

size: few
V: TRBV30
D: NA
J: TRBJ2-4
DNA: TGTGCCTGGAGTCGTGCCAGGGGAAACATTCAGTACTTC
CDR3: CAWSRARGNIQYF